This T cell receptor beta chain is drawn from a study of blood T cell repertoires in COVID-19. Overall study: Spain, Italy and the United States supplied samples that represented acute and convalescent COVID-19.

Method: immunoSEQ multiplex PCR; TCRdb's copy keeps in-frame clones and lacks some. The sample holds around 62,000 clones, roughly 90% seen once. Sequences were obtained from peripheral blood. The sequence derives from a woman aged 60-75 years with acute or convalescent COVID-19.

The CDR3 DNA sequence: TGTGCCAGCAGCCGCGGGGGGGCGGAGACCCAGTACTTC. It translates to CASSRGGAETQYF. The V gene is TRBV27, the J gene TRBJ2-5, with 9 nucleotides matching TRBD2. The CDR3 has 13 residues. Germline V CDR1 and CDR2: MNHEY, SMNVEV (reference sequence). V was clipped by 6 bases and J by 5 bases; unmatched bases: 4.